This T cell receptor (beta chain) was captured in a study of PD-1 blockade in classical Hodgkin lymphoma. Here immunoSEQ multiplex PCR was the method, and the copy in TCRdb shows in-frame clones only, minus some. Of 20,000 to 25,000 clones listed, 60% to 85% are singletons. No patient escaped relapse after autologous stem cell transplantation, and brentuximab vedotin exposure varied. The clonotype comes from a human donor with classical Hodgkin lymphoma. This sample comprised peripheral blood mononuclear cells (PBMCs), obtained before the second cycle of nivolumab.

DNA for the CDR3: TGCGCCAGCAGTGAGTCGAGGGCGTCAGGTTCAGATACGCAGTATTTT. Residues: CASSESRASGSDTQYF. The chain is built from TRBV10-1 and TRBJ2-3; D may be TRBD2 (5 bases). Trimming took 0 bases from V and 4 from J, leaving 14 bases between them. The CDR3 extends over 16 amino acids. The germline V gene encodes CDR1 WNHNN and CDR2 SYGVQD (reference sequence).